Following are 12 T cell receptor beta chains from one sample sequenced in a study of T cell changes during pregnancy in multiple sclerosis. Only in-frame clones appear in the TCRdb table, and some are missing; sequencing was by immunoSEQ multiplex PCR. In the table there are tens of thousands of clones, roughly nine tenths of which are singletons. The sequencing here drew on CD4+ T cells from peripheral blood mononuclear cells, taken in the second trimester of pregnancy. Every receptor here comes from a female donor with multiple sclerosis, enrolled in a pregnancy study.

The chain recombines TRBV19 with TRBJ2-5; 7 bases agree with TRBD1. V gave up 6 bases and J gave up 5 bases; unmatched junction bases: 9. This CDR3 region has 14 residues. Germline loops: CDR1 LNHDA, CDR2 SQIVND (reference sequence). The chain's CDR3 is CASRVRQGEETQYF. CDR3 nucleotide sequence: TGTGCCAGTAGAGTGAGACAGGGCGAGGAGACCCAGTACTTC.

The rearrangement joins TRBV5-6 to TRBJ2-5; 9 bases map to TRBD1. This CDR3 spans 14 amino acids. J gave up 2 bases and V 6 bases, and 5 bases lay outside the gene matches. CDR1 is SGHDT, CDR2 YYEEEE, per germline. CDR3 sequence reads: CASKEQGAQETQYF. The DNA of the CDR3 is TGTGCCAGCAAGGAACAGGGGGCACAAGAGACCCAGTACTTC.

This chain joins TRBV29-1 and TRBJ2-7; 8 nucleotides align to TRBD1. The CDR3 length is 13 residues. Unmatched junction bases numbered 7, after V lost 7 bases and J lost 2 bases. Germline lookup yields CDR1 SQVTM and CDR2 ANQGSEA. The CDR3 region has the DNA TGCAGCGCTTCGACGACAGGGGCCTACGAGCAGTACTTC. Its protein is CSASTTGAYEQYF.

V gene TRBV6-5 combines with J gene TRBJ2-5; D not certain. V shed 5 bases and J shed 5 bases, with 12 bases lying between them. Germline V gene lookup returns CDR1 MNHEY and CDR2 SVGAGI. The CDR3 sequence is 13 residues long. CDR3 sequence: CASSPRVRETQYF. The DNA of the CDR3 is TGTGCCAGCAGTCCCCGTGTTCGGGAGACCCAGTACTTC.

The chain couples TRBV6-1 to TRBJ1-1; D gene uncertain. V was pared by 2 bases and J by 4 bases, with 20 bases between. The V gene's germline CDR1 is MNHNS and CDR2 SASEGT. This CDR3 is 17 amino acids long. In nucleotides, the CDR3 is TGTGCCAGCAGTGAAAGTGGGCCGGTGAAGGTGTCCACTGAAGCTTTCTTT. It specifies CASSESGPVKVSTEAFF.

The chain links TRBV6-5 to TRBJ2-7; TRBD1 matches at 7 bases. CDR3 length: 15 amino acids. The germline gives CDR1 MNHEY, CDR2 SVGAGI. With V trimmed by 5 bases and J by 6 bases, 13 bases remained unmatched. The CDR3 coding sequence is TGTGCCAGCAGTCCAAAGACAGGGCATAGGGCCGAGCAGTACTTC. Its translation: CASSPKTGHRAEQYF.

The rearrangement joins TRBV5-1 to TRBJ1-3; D perhaps matches TRBD1 (5 bases). The CDR3 extends over 19 amino acids. Trimming left V 0 bases short and J 1 base short, with 20 bases between. Germline V gene sequence: CDR1 SGHRS, CDR2 YFSETQ. The CDR3 region is CASSLAGTPRVRSGNTIYF. The CDR3 region has the DNA TGCGCCAGCAGCTTGGCCGGGACTCCCCGAGTGAGGTCTGGAAACACCATATATTTT.

The gene calls are TRBV6-6 and TRBJ1-2; 7 bases are shared with TRBD1. V was pared by 6 bases and J by 8 bases, with 12 bases of the junction left unmatched. The CDR3 extends over 14 amino acids. Germline CDR1 MNHNY, CDR2 SVGAGI (reference sequence). The CDR3 DNA sequence: TGTGCCAGCAGCGACGACAGGGTTTTTTGGGGCTACACCTTC. This sequence encodes CASSDDRVFWGYTF.

The chain combines TRBV4-1 with TRBJ2-7, with D possibly matching TRBD2 (6 bases). The CDR3 totals 15 residues. Germline values: CDR1 MGHRA, CDR2 YSYEKL. The ends were cut back, 5 bases at V and 2 bases at J, with 16 bases in the middle. CDR3 loop: CASSGERRGAYEQYF. In DNA form, the CDR3 reads TGCGCCAGCAGCGGGGAGAGGCGGGGTGCCTACGAGCAGTACTTC.

The rearrangement links TRBV4-2 to TRBJ2-6, with TRBD2 matching over 8 bases. Per germline, CDR1 LGHNA and CDR2 YNFKEQ. Trimming took 4 bases from V and 1 from J; bases not matched to a gene: 9. The length of the CDR3 is 18 residues. The CDR3 sequence: CASSPSGTSSSGANVLTF. CDR3 nucleotides: TGTGCCAGCAGCCCCTCCGGGACTAGTAGTTCTGGGGCCAACGTCCTGACTTTC.

V gene TRBV18 combines with J gene TRBJ1-2, with 9 nucleotides matching TRBD1. CDR1 and CDR2 from the germline V gene are KGHSH and LQKENI. The CDR3 loop spans 18 amino acids. V was clipped by 0 bases and J by 6 bases; unmatched bases: 14. CDR3 residues: CASSPPSTGGGFRNGYTF. The CDR3 coding sequence is TGTGCCAGCTCACCACCGTCGACAGGGGGGGGTTTTCGGAATGGCTACACCTTC.

The chain recombines TRBV5-1 with TRBJ1-4; 9 positions match TRBD1. CDR1 is SGHRS and CDR2 is YFSETQ in the germline V gene. After removal of 4 bases from V and 3 bases from J, the junction contained 1 base not matched to a gene. The CDR3 covers 14 residues. CDR3 protein: CASSRDRANEKLFF. In DNA form, the CDR3 reads TGCGCCAGCAGCAGGGACAGGGCTAATGAAAAACTGTTTTTT.